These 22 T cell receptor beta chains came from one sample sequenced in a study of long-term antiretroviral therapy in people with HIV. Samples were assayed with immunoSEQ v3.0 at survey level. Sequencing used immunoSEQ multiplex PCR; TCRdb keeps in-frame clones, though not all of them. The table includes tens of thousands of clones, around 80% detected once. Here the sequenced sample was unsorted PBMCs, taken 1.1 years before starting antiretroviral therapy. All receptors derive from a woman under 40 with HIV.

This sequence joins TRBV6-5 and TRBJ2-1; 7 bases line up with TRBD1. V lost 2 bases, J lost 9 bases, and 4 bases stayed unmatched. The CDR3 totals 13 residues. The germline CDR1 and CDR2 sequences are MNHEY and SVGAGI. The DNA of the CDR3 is TGTGCCAGCAGTTACCGACAGGGTCGTGAGCAGTTCTTC. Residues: CASSYRQGREQFF.

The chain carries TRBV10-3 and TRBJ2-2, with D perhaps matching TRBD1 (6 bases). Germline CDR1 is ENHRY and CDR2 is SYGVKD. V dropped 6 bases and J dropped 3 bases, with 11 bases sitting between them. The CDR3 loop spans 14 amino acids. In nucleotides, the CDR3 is TGTGCCATCAGGAAGCCAGGGGACACCGGGGAGCTGTTTTTT. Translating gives CAIRKPGDTGELFF.

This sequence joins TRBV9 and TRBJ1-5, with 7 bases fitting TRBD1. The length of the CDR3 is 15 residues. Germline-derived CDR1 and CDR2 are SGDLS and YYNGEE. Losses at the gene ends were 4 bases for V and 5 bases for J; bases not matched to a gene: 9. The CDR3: CASSRDSALDQPQHF. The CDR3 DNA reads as TGTGCCAGCAGCCGGGACAGTGCGTTGGATCAGCCCCAGCATTTT.

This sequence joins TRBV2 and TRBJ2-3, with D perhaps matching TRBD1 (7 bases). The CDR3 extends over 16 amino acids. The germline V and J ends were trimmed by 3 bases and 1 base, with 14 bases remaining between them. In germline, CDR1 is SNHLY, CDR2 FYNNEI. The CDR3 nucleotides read TGTGCCAGCAGTGATGGGCTCAGGGGGGGCACAGATACGCAGTATTTT. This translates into CASSDGLRGGTDTQYF.

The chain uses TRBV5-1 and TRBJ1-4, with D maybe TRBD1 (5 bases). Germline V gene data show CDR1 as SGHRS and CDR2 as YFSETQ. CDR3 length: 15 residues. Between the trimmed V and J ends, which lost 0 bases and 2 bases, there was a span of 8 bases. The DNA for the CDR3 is TGCGCCAGCAGCTTGGTAGGGGAGACTAATGAAAAACTGTTTTTT. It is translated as CASSLVGETNEKLFF.

This chain's CDR3 is CASSERLTGGNTIYF. DNA for the CDR3: TGTGCCAGCAGTGAACGCTTGACGGGCGGAAACACCATATATTTT. The chain links TRBV25-1 to TRBJ1-3; unclear D gene. The CDR3 is made up of 15 amino acids. Trimming removed 2 bases at V and 4 bases at J, with 12 bases between. CDR1 is MGHDK, CDR2 SYGVNS, per germline.

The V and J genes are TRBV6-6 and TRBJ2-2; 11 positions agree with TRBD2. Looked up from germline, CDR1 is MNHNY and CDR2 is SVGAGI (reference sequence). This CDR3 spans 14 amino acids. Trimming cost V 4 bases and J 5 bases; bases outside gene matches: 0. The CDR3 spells CASSSSGGTGELFF. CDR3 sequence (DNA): TGTGCCAGCAGTTCTAGCGGGGGGACCGGGGAGCTGTTTTTT.

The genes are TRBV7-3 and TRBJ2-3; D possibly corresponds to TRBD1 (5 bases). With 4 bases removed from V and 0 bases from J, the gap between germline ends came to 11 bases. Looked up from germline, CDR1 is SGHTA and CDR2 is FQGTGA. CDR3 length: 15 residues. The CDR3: CASSYGQPSTDTQYF. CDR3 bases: TGTGCCAGCAGCTACGGACAACCTAGCACAGATACGCAGTATTTT.

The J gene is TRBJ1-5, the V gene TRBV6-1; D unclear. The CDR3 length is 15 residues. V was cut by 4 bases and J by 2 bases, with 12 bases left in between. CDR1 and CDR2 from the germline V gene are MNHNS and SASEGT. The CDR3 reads CASSAGRTGNQPQHF. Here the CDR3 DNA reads TGTGCCAGCAGTGCCGGCAGGACGGGCAATCAGCCCCAGCATTTT.

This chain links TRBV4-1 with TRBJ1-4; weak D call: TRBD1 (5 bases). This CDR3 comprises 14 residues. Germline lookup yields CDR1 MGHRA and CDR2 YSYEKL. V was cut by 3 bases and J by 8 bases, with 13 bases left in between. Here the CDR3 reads CASSHRDVAEKLFF. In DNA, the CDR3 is TGCGCCAGCAGCCACCGGGACGTAGCCGAAAAACTGTTTTTT.

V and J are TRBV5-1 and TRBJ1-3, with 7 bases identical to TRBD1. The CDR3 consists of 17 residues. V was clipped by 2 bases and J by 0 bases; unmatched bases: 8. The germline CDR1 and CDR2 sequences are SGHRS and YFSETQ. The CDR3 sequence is CASSLGQEKYSGNTIYF. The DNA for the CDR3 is TGCGCCAGCAGCTTAGGACAGGAAAAATACTCTGGAAACACCATATATTTT.

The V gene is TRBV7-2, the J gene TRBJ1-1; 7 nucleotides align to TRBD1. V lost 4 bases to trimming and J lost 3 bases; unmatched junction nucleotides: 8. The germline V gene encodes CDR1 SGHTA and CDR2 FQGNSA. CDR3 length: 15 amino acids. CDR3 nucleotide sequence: TGTGCCAGCAGCTCGAACAGGGGAAGAGACACTGAAGCTTTCTTT. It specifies CASSSNRGRDTEAFF. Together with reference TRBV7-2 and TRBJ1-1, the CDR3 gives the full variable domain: GAGVSQSPSNKVTEKGKDVELRCDPISGHTALYWYRQSLGQGLEFLIYFQGNSAPDKSGLPSDRFSAERTGGSVSTLTIQRTQQEDSAVYLCASSSNRGRDTEAFFGQGTRLTVV.

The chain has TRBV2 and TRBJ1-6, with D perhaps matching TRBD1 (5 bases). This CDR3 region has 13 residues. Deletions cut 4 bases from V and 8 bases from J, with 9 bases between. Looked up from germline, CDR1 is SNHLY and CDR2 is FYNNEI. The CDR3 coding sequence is TGTGCCAGCAGTGTTCAGGGCGATTCACCCCTCCACTTT. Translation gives CASSVQGDSPLHF.

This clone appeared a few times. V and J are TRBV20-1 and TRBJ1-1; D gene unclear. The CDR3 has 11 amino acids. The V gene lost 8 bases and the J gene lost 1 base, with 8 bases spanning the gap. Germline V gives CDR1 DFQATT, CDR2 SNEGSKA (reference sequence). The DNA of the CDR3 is TGCAGTAAAGTAAGGAACACTGAAGCTTTCTTT. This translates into CSKVRNTEAFF.

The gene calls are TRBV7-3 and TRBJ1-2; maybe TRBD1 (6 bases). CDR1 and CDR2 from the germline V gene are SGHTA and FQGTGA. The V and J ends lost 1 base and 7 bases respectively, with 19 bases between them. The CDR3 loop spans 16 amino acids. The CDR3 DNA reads TGTGCCAGCAGCTTAATAGGGCAGGGGTTTTTGGTTGGCTACACCTTC. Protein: CASSLIGQGFLVGYTF.

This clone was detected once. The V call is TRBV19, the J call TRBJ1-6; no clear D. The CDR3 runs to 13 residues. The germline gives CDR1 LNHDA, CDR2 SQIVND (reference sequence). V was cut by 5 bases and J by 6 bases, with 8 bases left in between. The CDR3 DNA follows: TGTGCCAGTAGTCCCACAATTAATTCACCCCTCCACTTT. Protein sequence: CASSPTINSPLHF.

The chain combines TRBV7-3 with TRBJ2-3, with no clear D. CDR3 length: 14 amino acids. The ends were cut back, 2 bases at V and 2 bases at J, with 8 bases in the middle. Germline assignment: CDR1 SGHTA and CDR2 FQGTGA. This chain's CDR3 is CASSLRHPTDTQYF. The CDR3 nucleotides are TGTGCCAGCAGCTTACGACACCCCACAGATACGCAGTATTTT.

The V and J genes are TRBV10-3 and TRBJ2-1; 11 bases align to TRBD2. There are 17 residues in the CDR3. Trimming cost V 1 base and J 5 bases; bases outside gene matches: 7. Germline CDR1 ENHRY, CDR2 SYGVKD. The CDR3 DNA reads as TGTGCCATCAGTGAGTACGATAGCGGGGGGGCGGACAATGAGCAGTTCTTC. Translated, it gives CAISEYDSGGADNEQFF.

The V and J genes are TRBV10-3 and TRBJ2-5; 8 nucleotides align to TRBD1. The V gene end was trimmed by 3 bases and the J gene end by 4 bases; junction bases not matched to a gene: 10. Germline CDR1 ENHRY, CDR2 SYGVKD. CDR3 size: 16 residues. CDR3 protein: CAISESVDRARETQYF. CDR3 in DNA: TGTGCCATCAGTGAAAGTGTGGACAGGGCCCGAGAGACCCAGTACTTC.

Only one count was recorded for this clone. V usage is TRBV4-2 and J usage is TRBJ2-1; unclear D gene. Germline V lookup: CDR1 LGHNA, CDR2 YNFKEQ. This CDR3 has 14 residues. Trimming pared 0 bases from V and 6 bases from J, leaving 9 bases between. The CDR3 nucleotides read TGTGCCAGCAGCCAAGATTGGGCGAGCAATGAGCAGTTCTTC. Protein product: CASSQDWASNEQFF.

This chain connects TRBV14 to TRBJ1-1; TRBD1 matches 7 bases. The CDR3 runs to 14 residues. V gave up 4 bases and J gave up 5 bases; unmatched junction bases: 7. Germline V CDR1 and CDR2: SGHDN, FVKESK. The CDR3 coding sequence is TGTGCCAGCAGCCGGTACTCAGGGGGGACTGAAGCTTTCTTT. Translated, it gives CASSRYSGGTEAFF.

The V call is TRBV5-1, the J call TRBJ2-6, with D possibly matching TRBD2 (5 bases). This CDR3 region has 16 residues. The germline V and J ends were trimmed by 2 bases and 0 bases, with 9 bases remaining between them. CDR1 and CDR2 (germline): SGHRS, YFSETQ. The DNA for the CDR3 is TGCGCCAGCAGCTTAGGACTGCGCTCTGGGGCCAACGTCCTGACTTTC. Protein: CASSLGLRSGANVLTF. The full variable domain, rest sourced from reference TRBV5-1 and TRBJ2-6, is KAGVTQTPRYLIKTRGQQVTLSCSPISGHRSVSWYQQTPGQGLQFLFEYFSETQRNKGNFPGRFSGRQFSNSRSEMNVSTLELGDSALYLCASSLGLRSGANVLTFGAGSRLTVL.